The T cell receptor beta chain under discussion was sequenced for a study of OX40 agonist ivuxolimab in advanced cancers. Across the study: From roughly 20 to 79 years was the age range, with a mean of 60 years, and about 83% were male. Findings and limits, study-wide: Some nonresponders additionally presented with little normalized T-cell clonal expansion. At 0.1 to 3.0 mg/kg and by week 6, CD4+ and CD8+ T cells in the blood had expanded clonally.

CDR1 WSHSY and CDR2 SAAADI come from the germline V gene. The CDR3 has 17 residues. Trimming left V 0 bases short and J 2 bases short, with 13 bases between. This clone occurred a few times. The target antigen is unknown. The method was immunoSEQ multiplex PCR; TCRdb's version includes in-frame clones alone and lacks a portion of them. In the table there are tens of thousands of clones, more than 85% of which are singletons. The chain has TRBV10-2 and TRBJ2-2; TRBD2 is a possible D gene (5 bases). The sequencing here drew on CD4+ or CD8+ T cells sorted from blood, taken in a trial of the OX40 agonist ivuxolimab. The TCR was taken from an adult with an advanced solid tumor such as melanoma, head and neck, liver or kidney cancer. The CDR3 nucleotides are TGCGCCAGCAGTGAGTCGAGTTCGCTAGCCAACACCGGGGAGCTGTTTTTT. It encodes CASSESSSLANTGELFF.